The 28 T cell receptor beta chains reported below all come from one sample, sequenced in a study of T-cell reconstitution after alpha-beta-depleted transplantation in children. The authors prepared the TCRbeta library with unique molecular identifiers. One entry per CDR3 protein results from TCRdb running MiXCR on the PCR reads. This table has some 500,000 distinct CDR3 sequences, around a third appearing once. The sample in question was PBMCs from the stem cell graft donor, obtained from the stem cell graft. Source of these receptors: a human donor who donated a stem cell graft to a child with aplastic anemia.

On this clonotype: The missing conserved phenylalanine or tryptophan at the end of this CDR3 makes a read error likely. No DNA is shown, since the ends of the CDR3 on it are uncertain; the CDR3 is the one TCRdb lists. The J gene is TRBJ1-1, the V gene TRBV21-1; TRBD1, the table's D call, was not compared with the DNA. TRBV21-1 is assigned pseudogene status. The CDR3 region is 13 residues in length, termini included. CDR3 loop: CASSPPMGGRVAG.

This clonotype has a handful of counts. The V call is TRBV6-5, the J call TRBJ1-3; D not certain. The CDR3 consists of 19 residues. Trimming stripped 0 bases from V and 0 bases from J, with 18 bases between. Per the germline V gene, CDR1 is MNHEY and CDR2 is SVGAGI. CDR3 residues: CASSYSGGGETSSGNTIYF. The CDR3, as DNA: TGTGCCAGCAGTTACTCCGGAGGCGGAGAGACAAGCTCTGGAAACACCATATATTTT.

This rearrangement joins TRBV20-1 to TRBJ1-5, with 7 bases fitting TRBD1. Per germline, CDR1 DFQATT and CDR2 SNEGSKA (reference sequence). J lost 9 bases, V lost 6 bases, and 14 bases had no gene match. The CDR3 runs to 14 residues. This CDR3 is CSANGQDLETPQHF. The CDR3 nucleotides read TGCAGTGCCAACGGACAGGACCTAGAAACGCCCCAGCATTTT.

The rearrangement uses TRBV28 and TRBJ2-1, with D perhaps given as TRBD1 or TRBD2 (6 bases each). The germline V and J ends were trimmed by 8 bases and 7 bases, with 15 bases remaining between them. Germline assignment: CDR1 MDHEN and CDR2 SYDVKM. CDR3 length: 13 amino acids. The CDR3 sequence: CASCEGGKNEQFF. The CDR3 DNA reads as TGTGCCAGCTGTGAGGGGGGAAAAAATGAGCAGTTCTTC.

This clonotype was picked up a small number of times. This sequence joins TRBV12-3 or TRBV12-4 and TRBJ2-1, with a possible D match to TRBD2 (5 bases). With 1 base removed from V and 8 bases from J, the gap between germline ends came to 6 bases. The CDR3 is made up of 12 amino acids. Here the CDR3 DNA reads TGTGCCAGCAGTTTAGACGGGGATGAGCAGTTCTTC. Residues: CASSLDGDEQFF.

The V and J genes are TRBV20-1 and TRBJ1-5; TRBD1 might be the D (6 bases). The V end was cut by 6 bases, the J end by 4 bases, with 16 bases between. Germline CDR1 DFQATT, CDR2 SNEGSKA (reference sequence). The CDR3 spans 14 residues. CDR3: CSARRPGQNQPQHF. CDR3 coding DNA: TGCAGTGCCCGTCGTCCGGGACAAAATCAGCCCCAGCATTTT.

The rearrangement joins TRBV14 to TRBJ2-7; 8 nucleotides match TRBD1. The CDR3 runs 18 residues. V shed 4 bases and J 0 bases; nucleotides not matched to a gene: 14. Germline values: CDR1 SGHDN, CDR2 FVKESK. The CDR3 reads CASSRGRDGTGVSYEQYF. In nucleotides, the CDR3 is TGTGCCAGCAGCCGCGGCAGAGACGGGACAGGAGTCTCCTACGAGCAGTACTTC.

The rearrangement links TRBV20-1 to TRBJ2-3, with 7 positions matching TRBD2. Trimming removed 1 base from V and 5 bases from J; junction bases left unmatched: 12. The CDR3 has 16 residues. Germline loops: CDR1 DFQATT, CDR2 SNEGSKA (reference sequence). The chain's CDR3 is CSARGFGAGVGDTQYF. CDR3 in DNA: TGCAGTGCTAGAGGCTTCGGTGCGGGAGTCGGAGATACGCAGTATTTT.

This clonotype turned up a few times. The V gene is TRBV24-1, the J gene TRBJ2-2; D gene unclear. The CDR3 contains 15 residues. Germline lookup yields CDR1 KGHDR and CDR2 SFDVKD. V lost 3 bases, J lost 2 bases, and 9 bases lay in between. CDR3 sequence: CATSDPPPNTGELFF. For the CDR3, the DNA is TGTGCCACCAGTGATCCCCCTCCTAACACCGGGGAGCTGTTTTTT.

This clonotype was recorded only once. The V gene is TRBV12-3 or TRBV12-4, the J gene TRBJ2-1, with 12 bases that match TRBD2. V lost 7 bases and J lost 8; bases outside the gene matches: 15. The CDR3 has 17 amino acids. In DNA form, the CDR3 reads TGTGCCAGCACCGAAATGACTAGCGGGAGTCCGGTACATGAGCAGTTCTTC. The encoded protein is CASTEMTSGSPVHEQFF.

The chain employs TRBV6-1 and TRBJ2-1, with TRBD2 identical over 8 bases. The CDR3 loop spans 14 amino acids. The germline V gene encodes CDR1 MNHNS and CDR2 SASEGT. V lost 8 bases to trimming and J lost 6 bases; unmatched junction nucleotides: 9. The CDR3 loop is CASQLGGRSNEQFF. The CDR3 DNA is TGTGCCAGCCAGCTCGGCGGGAGGAGCAATGAGCAGTTCTTC.

CDR3 sequence reads: CASSTPRGSMNTEAFF. For the CDR3, the DNA is TGTGCCAGCAGTACTCCCCGGGGATCGATGAACACTGAAGCTTTCTTT. The gene calls are TRBV12-3 or TRBV12-4 and TRBJ1-1, with no clear D. This CDR3 region has 16 residues. Trimming took off 5 bases at V and 0 bases at J, with 16 bases between the two ends.

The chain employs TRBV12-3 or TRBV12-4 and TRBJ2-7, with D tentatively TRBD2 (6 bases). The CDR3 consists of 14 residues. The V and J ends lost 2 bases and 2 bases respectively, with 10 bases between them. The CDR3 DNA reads TGTGCCAGCAGTTTATTGGCGGGAACCTACGAGCAGTACTTC. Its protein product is CASSLLAGTYEQYF.

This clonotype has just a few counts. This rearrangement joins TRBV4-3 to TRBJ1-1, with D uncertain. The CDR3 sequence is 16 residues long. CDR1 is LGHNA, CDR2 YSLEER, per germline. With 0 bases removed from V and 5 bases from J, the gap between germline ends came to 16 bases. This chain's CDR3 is CASSQDLGLSRTEAFF. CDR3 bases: TGCGCCAGCAGCCAAGATCTGGGTTTAAGCAGGACTGAAGCTTTCTTT.

CDR3 DNA sequence: TGTGCCAGCAGCCAAGCCCTAACGGGAAACAATGAGCAGTTCTTC. Protein: CASSQALTGNNEQFF. The J gene is TRBJ2-1, the V gene TRBV3-1; a weak D match, TRBD2 (5 bases). CDR1 and CDR2 (germline): LGHDT, YNNKEL (reference sequence). V was pared by 1 base and J by 5 bases, with 12 bases between. The CDR3 has 15 residues.

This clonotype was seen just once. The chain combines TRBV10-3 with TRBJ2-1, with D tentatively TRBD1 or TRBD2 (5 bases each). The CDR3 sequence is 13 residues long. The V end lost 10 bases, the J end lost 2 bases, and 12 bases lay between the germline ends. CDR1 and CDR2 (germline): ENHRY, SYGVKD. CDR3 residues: CATEGDAYNEQFF. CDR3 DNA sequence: TGTGCCACCGAAGGGGACGCCTACAATGAGCAGTTCTTC.

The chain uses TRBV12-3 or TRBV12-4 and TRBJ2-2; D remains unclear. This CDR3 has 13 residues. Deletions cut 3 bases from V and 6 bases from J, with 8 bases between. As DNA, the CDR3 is TGTGCCAGCAGTTTCGTCGGACCCGGGGAGCTGTTTTTT. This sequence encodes CASSFVGPGELFF.

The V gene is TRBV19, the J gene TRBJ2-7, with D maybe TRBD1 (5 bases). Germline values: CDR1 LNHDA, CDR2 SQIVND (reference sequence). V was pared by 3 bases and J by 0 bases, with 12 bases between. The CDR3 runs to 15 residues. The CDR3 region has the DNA TGTGCCAGTAGTATCCTGGGCAGGGACTCCTACGAGCAGTACTTC. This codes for CASSILGRDSYEQYF.

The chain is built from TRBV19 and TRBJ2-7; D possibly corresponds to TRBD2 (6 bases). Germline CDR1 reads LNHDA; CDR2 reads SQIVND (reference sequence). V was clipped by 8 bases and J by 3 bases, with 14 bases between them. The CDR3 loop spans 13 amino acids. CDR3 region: CASSGTQLYEQYF. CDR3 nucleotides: TGTGCCAGTTCCGGGACTCAACTCTACGAGCAGTACTTC.

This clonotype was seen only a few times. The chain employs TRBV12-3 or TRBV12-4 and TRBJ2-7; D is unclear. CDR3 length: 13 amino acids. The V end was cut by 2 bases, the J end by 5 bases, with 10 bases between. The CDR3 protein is CASSLSPSNEQYF. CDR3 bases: TGTGCCAGCAGTTTATCTCCGTCTAACGAGCAGTACTTC.

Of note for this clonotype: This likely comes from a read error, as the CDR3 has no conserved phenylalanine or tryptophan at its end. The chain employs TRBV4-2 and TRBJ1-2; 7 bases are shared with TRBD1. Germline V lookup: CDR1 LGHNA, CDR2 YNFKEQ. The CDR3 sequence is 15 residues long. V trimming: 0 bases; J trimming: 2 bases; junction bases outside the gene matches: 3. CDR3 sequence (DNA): TGTGCCAGCAGCCAAGATGACAGGGAGAACTATGGCTACACCTTA. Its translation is CASSQDDRENYGYTL.

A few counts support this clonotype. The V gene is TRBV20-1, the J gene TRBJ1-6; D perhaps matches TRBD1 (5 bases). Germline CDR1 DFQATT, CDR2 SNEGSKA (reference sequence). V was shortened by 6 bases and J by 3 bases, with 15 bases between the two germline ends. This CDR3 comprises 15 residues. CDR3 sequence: CSARPRDRYNSPLHF. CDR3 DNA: TGCAGTGCCCGCCCCCGGGACCGCTATAATTCACCCCTCCACTTT.

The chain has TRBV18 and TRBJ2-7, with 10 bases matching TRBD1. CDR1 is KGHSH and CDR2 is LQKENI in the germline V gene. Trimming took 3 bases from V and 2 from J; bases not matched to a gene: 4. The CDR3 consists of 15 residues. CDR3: CASSPQDRGAYEQYV. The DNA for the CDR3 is TGTGCCAGCTCACCCCAGGACAGGGGGGCCTACGAGCAGTACGTC.

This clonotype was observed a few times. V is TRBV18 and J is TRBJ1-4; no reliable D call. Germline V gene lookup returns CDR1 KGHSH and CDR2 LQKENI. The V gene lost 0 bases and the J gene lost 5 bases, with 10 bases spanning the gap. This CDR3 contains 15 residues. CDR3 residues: CASSPPMQANEKLFF. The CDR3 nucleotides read TGTGCCAGCTCACCACCGATGCAGGCAAATGAAAAACTGTTTTTT.

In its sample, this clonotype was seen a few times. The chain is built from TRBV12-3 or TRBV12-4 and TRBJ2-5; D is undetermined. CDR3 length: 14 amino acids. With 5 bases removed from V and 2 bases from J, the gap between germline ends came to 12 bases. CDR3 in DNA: TGTGCCAGCAGTCTCCTAGGGTCACAAGAGACCCAGTACTTC. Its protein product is CASSLLGSQETQYF.

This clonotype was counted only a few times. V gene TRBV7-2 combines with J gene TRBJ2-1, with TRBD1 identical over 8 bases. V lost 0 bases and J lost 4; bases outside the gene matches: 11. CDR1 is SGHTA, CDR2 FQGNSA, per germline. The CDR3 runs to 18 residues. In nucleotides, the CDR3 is TGTGCCAGCAGCTTAGCCCCGGACAGGGCAGGGAGGTACAATGAGCAGTTCTTC. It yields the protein CASSLAPDRAGRYNEQFF.

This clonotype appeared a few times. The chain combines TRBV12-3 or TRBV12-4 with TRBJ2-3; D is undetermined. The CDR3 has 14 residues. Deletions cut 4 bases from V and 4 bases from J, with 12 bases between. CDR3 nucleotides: TGTGCCAGCAGTTCGGGCCCAGGAGCAGATACGCAGTATTTT. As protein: CASSSGPGADTQYF.

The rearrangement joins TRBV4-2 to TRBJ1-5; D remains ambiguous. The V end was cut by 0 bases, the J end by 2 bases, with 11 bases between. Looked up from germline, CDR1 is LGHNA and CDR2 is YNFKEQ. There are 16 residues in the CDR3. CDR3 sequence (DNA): TGTGCCAGCAGCCAAGATACCTCATCTGGCAATCAGCCCCAGCATTTT. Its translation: CASSQDTSSGNQPQHF.